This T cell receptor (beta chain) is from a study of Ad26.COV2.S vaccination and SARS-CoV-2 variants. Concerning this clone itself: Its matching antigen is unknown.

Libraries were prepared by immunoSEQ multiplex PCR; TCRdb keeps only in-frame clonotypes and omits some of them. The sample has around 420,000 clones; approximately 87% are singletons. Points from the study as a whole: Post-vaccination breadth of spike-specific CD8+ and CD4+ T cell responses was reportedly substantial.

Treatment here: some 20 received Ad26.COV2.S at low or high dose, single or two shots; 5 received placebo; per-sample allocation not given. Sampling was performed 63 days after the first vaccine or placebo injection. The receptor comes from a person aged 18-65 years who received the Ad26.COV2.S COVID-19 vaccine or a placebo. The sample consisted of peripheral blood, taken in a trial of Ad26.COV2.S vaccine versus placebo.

The CDR3 protein is CASSVRLAGGQSTGELFF. CDR3 bases: TGTGCCAGCAGCGTAAGGCTAGCGGGGGGGCAAAGCACCGGGGAGCTGTTTTTT. This chain links TRBV9 with TRBJ2-2; 12 bases agree with TRBD2. The CDR3 covers 18 residues. Trimming took 1 base from V and 4 from J; bases not matched to a gene: 8. Germline CDR1 and CDR2: SGDLS and YYNGEE.